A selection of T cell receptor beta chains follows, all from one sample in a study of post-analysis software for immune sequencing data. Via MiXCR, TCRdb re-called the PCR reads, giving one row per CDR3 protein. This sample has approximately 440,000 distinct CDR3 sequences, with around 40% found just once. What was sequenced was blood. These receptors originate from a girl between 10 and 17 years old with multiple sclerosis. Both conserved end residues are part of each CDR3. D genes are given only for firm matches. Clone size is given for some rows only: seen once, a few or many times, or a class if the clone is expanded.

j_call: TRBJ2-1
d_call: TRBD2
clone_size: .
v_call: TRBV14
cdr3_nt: TGTGCCAGCAGTTCTAGCGGAGTCCCCGACAATGAGCAGTTCTTC
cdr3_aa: CASSSSGVPDNEQFF

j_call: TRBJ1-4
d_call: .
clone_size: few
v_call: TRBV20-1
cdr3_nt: TGCAGTGCTAGGGAGGGAAGGAATGAAAAACTGTTTTTT
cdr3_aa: CSAREGRNEKLFF

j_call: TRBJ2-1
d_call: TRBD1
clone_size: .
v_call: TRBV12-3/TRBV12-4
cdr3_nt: TGTGCCAGCAGTTTGGCACAGGGGGACAATGAGCAGTTCTTC
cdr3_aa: CASSLAQGDNEQFF

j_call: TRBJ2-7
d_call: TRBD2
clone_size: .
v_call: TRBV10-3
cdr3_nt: TGTGCCATCAGTGGCGGTTTCGGGCGGGGGGTGGACGAGCAGTACTTC
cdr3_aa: CAISGGFGRGVDEQYF

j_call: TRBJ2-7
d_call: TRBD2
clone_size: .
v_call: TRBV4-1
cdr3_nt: TGCGCCAGCAGCCAAGCGGCTAGCGGCCGCTCCTACGAGCAGTACTTC
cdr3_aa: CASSQAASGRSYEQYF

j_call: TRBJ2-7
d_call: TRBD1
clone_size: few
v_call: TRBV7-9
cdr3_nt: TGTGCCAGCAGCGAAGGCCAGGGGGCCTACGAGCAGTACTTC
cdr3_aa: CASSEGQGAYEQYF

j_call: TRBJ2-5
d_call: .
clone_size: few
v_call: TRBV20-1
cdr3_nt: TGCAGTGCGACCGACCCTGGAAGAGAGACCCAGTACTTC
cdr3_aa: CSATDPGRETQYF

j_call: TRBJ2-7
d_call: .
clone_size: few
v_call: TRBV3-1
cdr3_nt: TGTGCCAGCAGTCAAGAAGTAGGGCCCCGCTCCTACGAGCAGTACTTC
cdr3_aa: CASSQEVGPRSYEQYF

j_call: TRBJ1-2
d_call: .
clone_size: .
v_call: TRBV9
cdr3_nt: TGTGCCAGCAGCGTAACCGGGACGGCTAACTATGGCTACACCTTC
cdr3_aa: CASSVTGTANYGYTF

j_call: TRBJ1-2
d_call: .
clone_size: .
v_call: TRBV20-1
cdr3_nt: TGCAGTGCTAGAGATACGGCCGGCTATGGCTACACCTTC
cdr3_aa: CSARDTAGYGYTF

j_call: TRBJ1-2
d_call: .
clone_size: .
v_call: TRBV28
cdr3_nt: TGTGCCAGCAGCCTCGATTTGACGGCGGGCAATGGCTACACCTTC
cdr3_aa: CASSLDLTAGNGYTF

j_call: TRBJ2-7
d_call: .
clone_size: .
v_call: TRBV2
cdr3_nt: TGTGCCAGCAGTGAGGGACGCCCCTCCTACGAGCAGTACTTC
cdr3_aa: CASSEGRPSYEQYF

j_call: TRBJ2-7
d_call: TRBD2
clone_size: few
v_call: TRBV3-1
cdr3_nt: TGTGCCAGCAGCCGAATAGCACCCGGGACTAGCGGGAGCTCCTACGAGCAGTACTTC
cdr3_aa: CASSRIAPGTSGSSYEQYF

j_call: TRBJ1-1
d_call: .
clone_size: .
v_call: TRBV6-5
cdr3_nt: TGTGCCAGCAGTAAGGGACCCAGGGAGAACACTGAAGCTTTCTTT
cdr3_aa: CASSKGPRENTEAFF

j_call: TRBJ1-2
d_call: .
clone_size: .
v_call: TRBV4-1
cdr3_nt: TGCGCCAGCAGCCAAGATTTCGGGCTTAACTATGGCTACACCTTC
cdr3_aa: CASSQDFGLNYGYTF

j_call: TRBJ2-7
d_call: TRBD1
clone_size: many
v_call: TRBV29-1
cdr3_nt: TGCAGTGGACAGGGGGACTACGAGCAGTACTTC
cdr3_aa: CSGQGDYEQYF

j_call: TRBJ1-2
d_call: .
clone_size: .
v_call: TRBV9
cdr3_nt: TGTGCCAGCAGCGTAGCGGACACCTGGAGAGGATATGGCTACACCTTC
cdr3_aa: CASSVADTWRGYGYTF

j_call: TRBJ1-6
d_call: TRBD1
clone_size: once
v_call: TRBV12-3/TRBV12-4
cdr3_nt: TGTGCCAGCAGTTTCGGGACAGGAGATAATTCACCCCTCCACTTT
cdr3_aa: CASSFGTGDNSPLHF

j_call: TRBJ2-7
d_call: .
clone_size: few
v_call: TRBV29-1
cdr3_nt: TGCAGCGTTGTAGTAGCTTGGCAGACCTCCTCCTACGAGCAGTACTTC
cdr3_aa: CSVVVAWQTSSYEQYF

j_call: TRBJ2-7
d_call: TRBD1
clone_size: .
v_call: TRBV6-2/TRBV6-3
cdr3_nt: TGTGCCAGCAGCCAGGGACAGCTTACCTACGAGCAGTACTTC
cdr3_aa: CASSQGQLTYEQYF

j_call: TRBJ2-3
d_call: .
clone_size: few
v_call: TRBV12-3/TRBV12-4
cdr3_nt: TGTGCCAGCAGTTACGGCCTCGTCACAGATACGCAGTATTTT
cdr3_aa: CASSYGLVTDTQYF

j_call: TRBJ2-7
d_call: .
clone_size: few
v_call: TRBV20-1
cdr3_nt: TGCAGTGCCCCGACTGGAGTCTACGAGCAGTACTTC
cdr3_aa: CSAPTGVYEQYF

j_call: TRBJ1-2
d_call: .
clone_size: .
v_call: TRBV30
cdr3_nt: TGTGCCTGGAGTGTGAGGTCTAACTATGGCTACACCTTC
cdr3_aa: CAWSVRSNYGYTF

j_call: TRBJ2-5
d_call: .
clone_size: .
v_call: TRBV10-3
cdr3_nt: TGTGCCATCAGTGAGACAGCCCAAGAGACCCAGTACTTC
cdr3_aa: CAISETAQETQYF

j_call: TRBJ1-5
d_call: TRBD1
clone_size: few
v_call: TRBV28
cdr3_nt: TGTGCCAGCAGTTTAACAGGGGATTATAGCAATCAGCCCCAGCATTTT
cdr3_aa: CASSLTGDYSNQPQHF

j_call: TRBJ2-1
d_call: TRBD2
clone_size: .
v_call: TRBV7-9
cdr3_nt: TGTGCCAGCAGCTCCAGGACTAGAGATGAGCAGTTCTTC
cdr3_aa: CASSSRTRDEQFF